This T cell receptor beta chain was documented in a study of HIV-infected patients and healthy controls. The study's findings and limits: Compared with controls, mean Gini indices were significantly raised in HIV-infected repertoires, possibly indicating oligoclonality.

Reverse transcription used 450 to 550 ng RNA and constant-region primers for alpha and beta. Alpha and beta chain libraries were made separately by chain-specific third strand synthesis with multiplexing indices. TCRdb independently ran MiXCR on the 5' RACE reads; one entry per CDR3 protein. The sample includes 7,500 or so distinct CDR3 sequences, 10% of them seen just once. Whole blood was used without fractionation, so all unsorted peripheral T cells were included. This clonotype has at least ten counts. Its target is not known. The receptor comes from an adult with HIV infection. The sample in question was blood, obtained before antiretroviral therapy.

DNA of the CDR3: TGTGCCAGCAGTTCCCGGACCGAGACCCAGTACTTC. This sequence encodes CASSSRTETQYF. The chain uses TRBV6-5 and TRBJ2-5; D is unresolved. This CDR3 has 12 residues. Germline V CDR1 and CDR2: MNHEY, SVGAGI. Trimming cost V 4 bases and J 5 bases, with 8 bases left between them.